A selection of T cell receptor beta chains follows, all from one sample in a study of T cell changes during pregnancy in multiple sclerosis. Only in-frame clones appear in the TCRdb table, and some are missing; sequencing was by immunoSEQ multiplex PCR. The repertoire holds approximately 44,000 clones, with approximately 90% as singletons. The starting material was CD8+ T cells from peripheral blood mononuclear cells, obtained in the third trimester of pregnancy. Every receptor here comes from a female donor with multiple sclerosis, enrolled in a pregnancy study. Each CDR3 is given with its conserved first and last residue. A D gene is named only where the DNA matches it firmly. Rows give clone size only sometimes, using once, few, many, or a class for an expanded clone.

D: TRBD2; V: TRBV27; length: 16; J: TRBJ2-3; size: once; CDR3: CASSPSPGGGEDTQYF; DNA: TGTGCCAGCAGTCCCTCCCCAGGCGGGGGGGAGGATACGCAGTATTTT
D: .; V: TRBV4-3; length: 14; J: TRBJ2-1; size: .; CDR3: CASSPVGGHNEQFF; DNA: TGCGCCAGCAGCCCGGTAGGAGGGCACAATGAGCAGTTCTTC
D: .; V: TRBV9; length: 14; J: TRBJ2-1; size: .; CDR3: CASSVGALYNEQFF; DNA: TGTGCCAGCAGCGTAGGGGCGTTGTACAATGAGCAGTTCTTC
D: TRBD2; V: TRBV5-4; length: 17; J: TRBJ2-7; size: .; CDR3: CASSFGPSGSTNYEQYF; DNA: TGTGCCAGCAGCTTCGGGCCTAGCGGGAGTACTAATTACGAGCAGTACTTC
D: TRBD2; V: TRBV7-9; length: 16; J: TRBJ2-1; size: .; CDR3: CASSLASGGSHNEQFF; DNA: TGTGCCAGCAGCTTAGCATCGGGAGGGTCTCACAATGAGCAGTTCTTC
D: .; V: TRBV19; length: 14; J: TRBJ2-5; size: .; CDR3: CASSFYENQETQYF; DNA: TGTGCCAGTAGCTTCTACGAAAACCAAGAGACCCAGTACTTC
D: TRBD2; V: TRBV7-9; length: 15; J: TRBJ2-1; size: .; CDR3: CASSGSGSSYNEQFF; DNA: TGTGCCAGCAGCGGTAGCGGGAGCTCCTACAATGAGCAGTTCTTC
D: .; V: TRBV19; length: 14; J: TRBJ1-5; size: .; CDR3: CASSEQGHNQPQHF; DNA: TGTGCCAGTAGTGAACAGGGACACAATCAGCCCCAGCATTTT
D: .; V: TRBV7-9; length: 15; J: TRBJ2-3; size: .; CDR3: CASPGEGQGTDTQYF; DNA: TGTGCGAGCCCAGGGGAGGGCCAAGGCACAGATACGCAGTATTTT
D: .; V: TRBV27; length: 19; J: TRBJ2-7; size: .; CDR3: CASSPTGGNRQGLFYEQYF; DNA: TGTGCCAGCAGTCCCACCGGGGGGAACCGACAGGGGCTCTTCTACGAGCAGTACTTC
D: .; V: TRBV6-5; length: 15; J: TRBJ2-7; size: .; CDR3: CASSKRTFDSYEQYF; DNA: TGTGCCAGCAGCAAGCGGACCTTCGACTCCTACGAGCAGTACTTC
D: TRBD2; V: TRBV7-8; length: 16; J: TRBJ2-5; size: .; CDR3: CASSPRLAGNQETQYF; DNA: TGTGCCAGCAGCCCAAGACTAGCGGGGAACCAAGAGACCCAGTACTTC
D: .; V: TRBV27; length: 16; J: TRBJ1-2; size: few; CDR3: CASSLSAREVRYGYTF; DNA: TGTGCCAGCAGTTTATCAGCCAGGGAAGTCCGCTATGGCTACACCTTC
D: .; V: TRBV27; length: 13; J: TRBJ1-1; size: .; CDR3: CASSSNSLPEAFF; DNA: TGTGCCAGCAGTTCGAACAGTCTACCTGAAGCTTTCTTT
D: .; V: TRBV5-1; length: 15; J: TRBJ2-1; size: .; CDR3: CASSLLLEVFDEQFF; DNA: TGCGCCAGCAGCTTGTTACTTGAGGTCTTTGATGAGCAGTTCTTC
D: .; V: TRBV28; length: 14; J: TRBJ1-6; size: .; CDR3: CASLLSSYNSPLHF; DNA: TGTGCCAGTTTATTGAGCTCCTATAATTCACCCCTCCACTTT
D: TRBD1; V: TRBV19; length: 15; J: TRBJ2-1; size: many; CDR3: CASIRQGASYNEQFF; DNA: TGTGCCAGTATTCGACAGGGGGCTTCCTACAATGAGCAGTTCTTC
D: TRBD2; V: TRBV28; length: 14; J: TRBJ2-7; size: .; CDR3: CASSLTSGFYEQYF; DNA: TGTGCCAGCAGTTTGACTAGCGGATTCTACGAGCAGTACTTC
D: .; V: TRBV6-5; length: 16; J: TRBJ2-3; size: .; CDR3: CASSYSPEGGSDTQYF; DNA: TGTGCCAGCAGTTACTCACCCGAAGGGGGATCAGATACGCAGTATTTT
D: .; V: TRBV6-6; length: 13; J: TRBJ2-2; size: .; CDR3: CASRGLNTGELFF; DNA: TGTGCCAGCAGGGGGCTTAACACCGGGGAGCTGTTTTTT
D: .; V: TRBV6-4; length: 14; J: TRBJ1-6; size: .; CDR3: CASSDGRDNSPLHF; DNA: TGTGCCAGCAGTGACGGGCGGGATAATTCACCCCTCCACTTT
D: TRBD1; V: TRBV13; length: 16; J: TRBJ1-3; size: .; CDR3: CASSFRQGISGNTIYF; DNA: TGTGCCAGCAGCTTCAGACAGGGGATATCTGGAAACACCATATATTTT
D: .; V: TRBV6-5; length: 13; J: TRBJ2-3; size: .; CDR3: CASSTGLTDTQYF; DNA: TGTGCCAGCAGTACTGGGCTGACAGATACGCAGTATTTT
D: TRBD1; V: TRBV2; length: 15; J: TRBJ2-7; size: .; CDR3: CASSVSGQGDSEQYF; DNA: TGTGCCAGCAGCGTGAGCGGACAGGGGGACTCCGAGCAGTACTTC
D: .; V: TRBV7-3; length: 16; J: TRBJ2-1; size: .; CDR3: CASSLTGALPRNEQFF; DNA: TGTGCCAGCAGCTTAACGGGGGCCCTCCCGAGGAATGAGCAGTTCTTC
D: TRBD2; V: TRBV27; length: 14; J: TRBJ2-7; size: .; CDR3: CASRISGRGYEQYF; DNA: TGTGCCAGCAGGATAAGCGGGAGGGGATACGAGCAGTACTTC
D: .; V: TRBV6-6; length: 14; J: TRBJ2-5; size: .; CDR3: CASSYLQLQETQYF; DNA: TGTGCCAGCAGTTATTTACAGTTACAAGAGACCCAGTACTTC
D: .; V: TRBV6-4; length: 13; J: TRBJ2-1; size: .; CDR3: CASSHGDVNEQFF; DNA: TGTGCCAGCAGTCATGGAGATGTTAATGAGCAGTTCTTC
D: .; V: TRBV5-6; length: 15; J: TRBJ2-5; size: .; CDR3: CASSLYSGVPETQYF; DNA: TGTGCCAGCAGCTTGTATTCCGGAGTCCCAGAGACCCAGTACTTC
D: .; V: TRBV10-3; length: 13; J: TRBJ2-7; size: .; CDR3: CAISESGSFEQYF; DNA: TGTGCCATCAGTGAGTCTGGTAGTTTCGAGCAGTACTTC
D: TRBD1; V: TRBV27; length: 14; J: TRBJ1-3; size: .; CDR3: CASSLTGQGNTIYF; DNA: TGTGCCAGCAGTTTAACGGGACAGGGAAACACCATATATTTT
D: TRBD2; V: TRBV15; length: 17; J: TRBJ2-3; size: .; CDR3: CATSRTTLAGRTDTQYF; DNA: TGTGCCACCAGCAGGACCACTCTAGCGGGGCGCACGGATACGCAGTATTTT
D: .; V: TRBV21-1; length: 20; J: TRBJ2-3; size: .; CDR3: CASSTPPGTSGGAHTDTQYF; DNA: TGTGCCAGCAGCACCCCTCCCGGGACTAGCGGGGGGGCGCACACAGATACGCAGTATTTT
D: .; V: TRBV4-1; length: 16; J: TRBJ2-5; size: medium-sized; CDR3: CASSQAATGNGETQYF; DNA: TGCGCCAGCAGCCAAGCAGCAACAGGGAATGGAGAGACCCAGTACTTC
D: .; V: TRBV10-3; length: 17; J: TRBJ1-2; size: .; CDR3: CAISERGSGKTNYGYTF; DNA: TGTGCCATCAGTGAGCGGGGGTCAGGAAAAACTAACTATGGCTACACCTTC
D: TRBD1; V: TRBV4-1; length: 16; J: TRBJ1-1; size: .; CDR3: CASSRKQGGRNTEAFF; DNA: TGCGCCAGCAGCCGCAAACAGGGGGGCCGTAACACTGAAGCTTTCTTT
D: TRBD1; V: TRBV7-3; length: 15; J: TRBJ2-1; size: .; CDR3: CASSLAGTGLTEQFF; DNA: TGTGCCAGCAGCTTAGCTGGGACAGGGTTAACTGAGCAGTTCTTC
D: .; V: TRBV4-3; length: 14; J: TRBJ1-6; size: .; CDR3: CASSHGLNSSPLHF; DNA: TGCGCCAGCAGCCACGGGTTGAATAGTTCACCCCTCCACTTT
D: .; V: TRBV11-2; length: 16; J: TRBJ2-2; size: .; CDR3: CASSRTGNLYTGELFF; DNA: TGTGCCAGCAGTCGAACAGGGAACTTATACACCGGGGAGCTGTTTTTT
D: .; V: TRBV27; length: 14; J: TRBJ2-1; size: .; CDR3: CASSLSTGYNEQFF; DNA: TGTGCCAGCAGTTTATCGACTGGTTACAATGAGCAGTTCTTC
D: .; V: TRBV18; length: 16; J: TRBJ1-6; size: few; CDR3: CASSQDRSSYNSPLHF; DNA: TGTGCCAGCTCCCAAGACAGGAGCTCCTATAATTCACCCCTCCACTTT
D: .; V: TRBV30; length: 12; J: TRBJ1-2; size: .; CDR3: CAWNPGDYGYTF; DNA: TGTGCCTGGAATCCAGGGGACTATGGCTACACCTTC
D: TRBD1; V: TRBV7-9; length: 16; J: TRBJ1-4; size: .; CDR3: CASSISTGAANEKLFF; DNA: TGTGCCAGCAGCATAAGTACAGGGGCCGCGAATGAAAAACTGTTTTTT
D: .; V: TRBV29-1; length: 16; J: TRBJ1-1; size: .; CDR3: CSVEQGTTFMNTEAFF; DNA: TGCAGCGTTGAACAGGGGACTACCTTCATGAACACTGAAGCTTTCTTT
D: TRBD2; V: TRBV6-4; length: 17; J: TRBJ2-7; size: .; CDR3: CATPPSRGLAVSYEQYF; DNA: TGTGCCACCCCACCTTCCAGGGGACTAGCGGTTTCCTACGAGCAGTACTTC
D: .; V: TRBV13; length: 12; J: TRBJ1-2; size: .; CDR3: CASSSQGWGYTF; DNA: TGTGCCAGCAGCTCACAGGGTTGGGGCTACACCTTC
D: TRBD1; V: TRBV11-1; length: 17; J: TRBJ2-3; size: .; CDR3: CASSLGTAKDITDTQYF; DNA: TGTGCCAGCAGCCTAGGGACAGCAAAAGACATCACAGATACGCAGTATTTT
D: TRBD2; V: TRBV6-5; length: 15; J: TRBJ2-4; size: .; CDR3: CASSLTSGGQHIQYF; DNA: TGTGCCAGCAGTTTGACTAGCGGGGGACAACACATTCAGTACTTC
D: .; V: TRBV19; length: 15; J: TRBJ1-6; size: .; CDR3: CASSSQEGIDSPLHF; DNA: TGTGCCAGTAGTTCCCAGGAGGGGATAGATTCACCCCTCCACTTT
D: .; V: TRBV5-2; length: 14; J: TRBJ1-2; size: .; CDR3: CASSQEAGSYGYTF; DNA: TGCGCCAGCAGCCAAGAAGCAGGGTCCTATGGCTACACCTTC